The T cell receptor beta chain described here comes from a study of CD8 T cells in Susac syndrome. Sequencing targeted TCR beta in blood CD8+ and CD4+ T cells. It was with random hexamers that roughly 0.45 to 1 ug RNA was reverse transcribed. TCRdb analysed the immunoSEQ multiplex PCR reads with MiXCR anew, one entry per CDR3 protein. The table shows just over 150,000 distinct CDR3 sequences, with 85% to 95% occurring only once. This CDR3 is 15 amino acids long. Specimen: CD4+ T cells from PBMCs. The sequence was collected from a human donor with Susac syndrome. The chain links TRBV21-1 to TRBJ2-1. TRBV21-1 is annotated as a pseudogene. The CDR3 DNA sequence: TGTGCCAGCAGCAAAGGTAATACTACCGCGAATGAGCAGTTCTTC. Its translation: CASSKGNTTANEQFF.